The clone carrying this TCR beta chain was recorded many times. Its antigen remains unknown. The data are from a study of T-cell reconstitution after alpha-beta-depleted transplantation in children. Study-level points and caveats: Some patients showed high day-60 TCRbeta diversity, which derived from surviving recipient T cells and thymic progenitors. Newly generated T cells supplied most T-cell counts and diversity one year post-transplant.

The library targeted TCRbeta and was prepared with unique molecular identifiers. TCRdb re-analysed the PCR reads in MiXCR, keeping a single row per CDR3 protein. The repertoire holds 250,000 to 300,000 distinct CDR3 sequences, with around 10% as singletons. The V and J ends lost 0 bases and 0 bases, in that order; junction bases with no gene match: 5. From germline, CDR1 is MNHEY and CDR2 SMNVEV (reference sequence). The CDR3 covers 16 residues. The sequenced sample was PBMCs, obtained before TCRalphabeta/CD19-depleted stem cell transplant. The sequence was collected from a boy under three years old with acute myeloid leukemia, due to receive a stem cell transplant. V is TRBV27 and J is TRBJ2-7; 7 nucleotides match TRBD1. The CDR3 spells CASSLSGDRVSYEQYF. The CDR3 coding sequence is TGTGCCAGCAGTTTATCTGGTGACAGGGTCTCCTACGAGCAGTACTTC.